The present T cell receptor beta chain was sequenced within a study of blood T cells in healthy people across ages. The CDR3 has 15 amino acids. Trimming cost V 1 base and J 5 bases, with 13 bases left between them. The germline V gene encodes CDR1 LGHNA and CDR2 YSLEER. PCR was performed a second time for roughly 6 to 12 cycles using a sample-barcoded 5' primer and a J-beta primer mix. MiXCR was run by TCRdb on the 5' RACE reads, yielding one entry per CDR3 protein. The profile covers nearly 800,000 distinct CDR3 sequences, with roughly three fifths appearing a single time and roughly 25% taken by the ten largest. This clonotype appeared many times.

V is TRBV4-3 and J is TRBJ2-3; D is ambiguous. The TCR originated in a man aged 35-49 years in good health. The sequencing input was blood. This chain's CDR3 is CASSQVGSLGDTQYF. CDR3 DNA: TGCGCCAGCAGCCAAGTAGGATCGTTGGGAGATACGCAGTATTTT.